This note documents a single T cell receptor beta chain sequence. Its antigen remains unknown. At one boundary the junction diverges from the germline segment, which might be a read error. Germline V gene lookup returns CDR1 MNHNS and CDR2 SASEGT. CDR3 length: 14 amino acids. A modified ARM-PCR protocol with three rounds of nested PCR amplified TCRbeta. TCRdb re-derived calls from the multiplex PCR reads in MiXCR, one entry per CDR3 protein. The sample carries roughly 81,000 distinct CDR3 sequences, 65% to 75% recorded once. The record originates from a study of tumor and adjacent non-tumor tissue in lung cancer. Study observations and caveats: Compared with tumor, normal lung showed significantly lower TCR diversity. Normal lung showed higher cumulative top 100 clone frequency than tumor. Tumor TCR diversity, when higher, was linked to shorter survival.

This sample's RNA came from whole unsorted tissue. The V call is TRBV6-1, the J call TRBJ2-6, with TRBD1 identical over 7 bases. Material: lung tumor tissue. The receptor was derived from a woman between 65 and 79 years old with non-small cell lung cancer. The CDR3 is CVSRGGSRANVLTF. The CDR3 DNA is TGTGTCAGCAGAGGGGGCTCTCGGGCCAACGTCCTGACTTTC.